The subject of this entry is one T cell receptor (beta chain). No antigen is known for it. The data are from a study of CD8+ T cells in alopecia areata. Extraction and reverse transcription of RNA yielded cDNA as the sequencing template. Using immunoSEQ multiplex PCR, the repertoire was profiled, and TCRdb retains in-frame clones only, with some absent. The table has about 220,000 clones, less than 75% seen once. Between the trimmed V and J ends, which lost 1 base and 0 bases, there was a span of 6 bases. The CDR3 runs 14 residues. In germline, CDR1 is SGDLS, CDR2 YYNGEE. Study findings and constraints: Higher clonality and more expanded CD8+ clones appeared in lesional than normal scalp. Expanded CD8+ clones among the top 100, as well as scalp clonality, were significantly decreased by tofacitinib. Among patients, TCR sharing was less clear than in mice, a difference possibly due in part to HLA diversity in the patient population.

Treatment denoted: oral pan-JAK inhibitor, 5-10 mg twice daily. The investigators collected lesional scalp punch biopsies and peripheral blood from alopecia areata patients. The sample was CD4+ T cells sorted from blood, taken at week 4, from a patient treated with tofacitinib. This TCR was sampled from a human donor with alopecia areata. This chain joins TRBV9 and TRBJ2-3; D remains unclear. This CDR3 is CASSVRPSTDTQYF. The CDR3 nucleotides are TGTGCCAGCAGCGTACGGCCTAGCACAGATACGCAGTATTTT. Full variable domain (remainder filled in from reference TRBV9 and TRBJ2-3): DSGVTQTPKHLITATGQRVTLRCSPRSGDLSVYWYQQSLDQGLQFLIQYYNGEERAKGNILERFSAQQFPDLHSELNLSSLELGDSALYFCASSVRPSTDTQYFGPGTRLTVL.